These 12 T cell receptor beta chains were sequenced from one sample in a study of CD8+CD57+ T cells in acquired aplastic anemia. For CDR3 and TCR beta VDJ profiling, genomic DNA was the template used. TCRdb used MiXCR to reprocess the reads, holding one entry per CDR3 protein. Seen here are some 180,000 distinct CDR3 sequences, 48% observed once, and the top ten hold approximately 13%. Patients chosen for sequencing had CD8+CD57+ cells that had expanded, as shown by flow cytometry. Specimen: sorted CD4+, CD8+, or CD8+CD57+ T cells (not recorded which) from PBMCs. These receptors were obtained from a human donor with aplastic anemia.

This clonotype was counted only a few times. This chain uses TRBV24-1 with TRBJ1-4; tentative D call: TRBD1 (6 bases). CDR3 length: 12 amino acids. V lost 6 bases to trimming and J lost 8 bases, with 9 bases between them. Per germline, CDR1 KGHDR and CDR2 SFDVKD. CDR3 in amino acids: CATSSRGEKLFF. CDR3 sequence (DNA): TGTGCCACCAGTTCGAGGGGGGAAAAACTGTTTTTT.

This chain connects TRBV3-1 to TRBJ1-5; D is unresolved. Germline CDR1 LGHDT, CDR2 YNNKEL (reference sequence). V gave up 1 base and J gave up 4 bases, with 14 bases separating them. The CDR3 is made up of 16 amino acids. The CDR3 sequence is CASSQVCGLGNQPQHF. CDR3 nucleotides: TGTGCCAGCAGCCAAGTCTGTGGGTTAGGGAATCAGCCCCAGCATTTT.

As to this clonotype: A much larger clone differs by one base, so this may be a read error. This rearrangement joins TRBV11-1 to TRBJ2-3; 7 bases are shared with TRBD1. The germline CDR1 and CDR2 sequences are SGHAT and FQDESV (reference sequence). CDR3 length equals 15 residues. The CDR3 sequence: CASSATGASTDTHYF. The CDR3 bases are TGTGCCAGCAGTGCTACAGGGGCTAGCACAGATACGCATTATTTT.

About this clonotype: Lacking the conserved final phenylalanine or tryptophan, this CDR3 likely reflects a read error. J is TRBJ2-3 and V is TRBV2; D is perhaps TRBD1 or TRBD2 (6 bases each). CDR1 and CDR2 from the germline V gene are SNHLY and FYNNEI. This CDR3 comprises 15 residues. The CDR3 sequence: CASSDRGRSPDTQYL. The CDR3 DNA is TGCGCCAGCAGTGACCGGGGGCGAAGTCCAGATACGCAGTATCTT.

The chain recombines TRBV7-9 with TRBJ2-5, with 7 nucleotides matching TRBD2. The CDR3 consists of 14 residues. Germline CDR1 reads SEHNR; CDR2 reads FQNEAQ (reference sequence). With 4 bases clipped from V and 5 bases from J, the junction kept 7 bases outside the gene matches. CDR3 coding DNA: TGTGCCAGCAGCTCGACTAGCCTTAGGGAGACCCAGTACTTC. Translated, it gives CASSSTSLRETQYF.

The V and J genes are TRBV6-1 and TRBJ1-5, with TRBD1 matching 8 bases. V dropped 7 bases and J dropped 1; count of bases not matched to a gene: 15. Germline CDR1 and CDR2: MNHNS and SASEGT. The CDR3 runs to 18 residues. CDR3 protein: CASTRVRAGGESNQPQHF. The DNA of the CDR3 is TGTGCCAGCACCAGGGTTCGGGCAGGGGGCGAAAGCAATCAGCCCCAGCATTTT.

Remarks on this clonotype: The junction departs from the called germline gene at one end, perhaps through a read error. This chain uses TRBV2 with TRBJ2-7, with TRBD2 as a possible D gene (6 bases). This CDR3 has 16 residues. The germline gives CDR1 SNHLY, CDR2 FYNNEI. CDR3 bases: TGTGCCGGCAGTGAAAAAGTCGGAGGGTACTCCTACGAGCAGTACTTC. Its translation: CAGSEKVGGYSYEQYF.

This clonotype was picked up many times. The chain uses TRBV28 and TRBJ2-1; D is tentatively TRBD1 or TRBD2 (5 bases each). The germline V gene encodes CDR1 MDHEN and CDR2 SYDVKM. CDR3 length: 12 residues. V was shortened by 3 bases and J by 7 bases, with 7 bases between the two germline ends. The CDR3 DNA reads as TGTGCCAGCAGTTTCTGGGGGAATGAGCAGTTCTTC. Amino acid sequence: CASSFWGNEQFF. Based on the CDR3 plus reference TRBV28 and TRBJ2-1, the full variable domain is DVKVTQSSRYLVKRTGEKVFLECVQDMDHENMFWYRQDPGLGLRLIYFSYDVKMKEKGDIPEGYSVSREKKERFSLILESASTNQTSMYLCASSFWGNEQFFGPGTRLTVL.

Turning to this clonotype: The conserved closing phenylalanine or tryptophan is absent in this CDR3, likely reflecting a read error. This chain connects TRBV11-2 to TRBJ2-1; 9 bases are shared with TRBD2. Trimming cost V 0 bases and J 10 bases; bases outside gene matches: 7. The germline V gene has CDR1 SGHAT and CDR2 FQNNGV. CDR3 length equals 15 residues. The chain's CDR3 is CASSLDVVAGVEQFS. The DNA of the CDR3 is TGTGCCAGCAGCTTAGATGTAGTAGCGGGGGTCGAGCAGTTCTCC.

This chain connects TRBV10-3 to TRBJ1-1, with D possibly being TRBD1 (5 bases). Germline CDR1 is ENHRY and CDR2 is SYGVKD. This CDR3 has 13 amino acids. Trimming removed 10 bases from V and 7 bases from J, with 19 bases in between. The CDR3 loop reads CATTGAGLDEAFF. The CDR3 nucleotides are TGTGCCACCACCGGAGCAGGGCTTGATGAAGCTTTCTTT.

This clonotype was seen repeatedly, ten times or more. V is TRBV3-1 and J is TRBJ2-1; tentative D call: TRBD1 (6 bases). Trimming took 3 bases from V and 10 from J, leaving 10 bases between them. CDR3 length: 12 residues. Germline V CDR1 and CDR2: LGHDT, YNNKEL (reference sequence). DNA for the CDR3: TGTGCCAGCAGCCAGGAAGACAGGGAGCAGTTCTTC. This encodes CASSQEDREQFF.

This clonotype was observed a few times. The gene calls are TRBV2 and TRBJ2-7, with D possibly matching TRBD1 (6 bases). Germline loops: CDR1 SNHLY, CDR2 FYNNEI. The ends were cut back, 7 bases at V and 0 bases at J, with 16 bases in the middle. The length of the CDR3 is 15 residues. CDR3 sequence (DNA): TGTGCCAGCATAAAAGGGACACTGAGCTCCTACGAGCAGTACTTC. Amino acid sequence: CASIKGTLSSYEQYF.